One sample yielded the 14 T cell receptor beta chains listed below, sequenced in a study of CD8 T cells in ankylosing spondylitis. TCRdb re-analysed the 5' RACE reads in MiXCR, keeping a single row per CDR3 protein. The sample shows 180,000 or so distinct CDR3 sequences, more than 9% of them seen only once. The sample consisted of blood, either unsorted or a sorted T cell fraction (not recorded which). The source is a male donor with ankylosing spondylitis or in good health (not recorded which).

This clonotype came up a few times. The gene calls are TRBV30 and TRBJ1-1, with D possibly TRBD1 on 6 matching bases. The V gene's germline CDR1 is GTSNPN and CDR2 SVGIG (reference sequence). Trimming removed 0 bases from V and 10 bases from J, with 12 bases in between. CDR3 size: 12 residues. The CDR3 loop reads CAWSVGGATAFF. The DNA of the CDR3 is TGTGCCTGGAGTGTCGGGGGGGCAACAGCTTTCTTT.

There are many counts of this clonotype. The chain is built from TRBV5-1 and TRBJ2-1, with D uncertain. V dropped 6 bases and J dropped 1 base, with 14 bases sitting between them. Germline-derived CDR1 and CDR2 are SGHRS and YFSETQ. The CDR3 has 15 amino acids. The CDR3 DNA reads TGCGCCAGCATCGCACGGCTTATATCCTACAATGAGCAGTTCTTC. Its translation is CASIARLISYNEQFF.

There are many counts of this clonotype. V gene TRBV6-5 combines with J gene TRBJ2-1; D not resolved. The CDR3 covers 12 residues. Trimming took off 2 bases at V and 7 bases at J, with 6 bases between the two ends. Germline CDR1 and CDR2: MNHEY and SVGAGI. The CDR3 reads CASSYKGNEQFF. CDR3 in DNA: TGTGCCAGCAGTTACAAAGGGAATGAGCAGTTCTTC.

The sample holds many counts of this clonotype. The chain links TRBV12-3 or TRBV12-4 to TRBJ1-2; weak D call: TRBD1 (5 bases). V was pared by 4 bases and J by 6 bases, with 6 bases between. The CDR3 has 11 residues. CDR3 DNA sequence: TGTGCCAGCAGTTGGGGGAATGGCTACACCTTC. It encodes CASSWGNGYTF.

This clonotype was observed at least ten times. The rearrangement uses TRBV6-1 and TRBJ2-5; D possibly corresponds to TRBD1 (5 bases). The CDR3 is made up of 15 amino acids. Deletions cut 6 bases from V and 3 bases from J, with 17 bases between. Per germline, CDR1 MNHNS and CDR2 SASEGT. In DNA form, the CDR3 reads TGTGCCAGCAGGCAGACGACAGAAAAAAAAGAGACCCAGTACTTC. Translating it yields CASRQTTEKKETQYF.

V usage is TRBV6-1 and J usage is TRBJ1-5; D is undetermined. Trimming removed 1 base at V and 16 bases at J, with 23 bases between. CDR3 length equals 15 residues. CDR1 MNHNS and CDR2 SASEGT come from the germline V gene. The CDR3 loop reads CASSEDGAAPLAIHF. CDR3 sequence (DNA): TGTGCCAGCAGTGAAGACGGAGCAGCCCCCTTAGCGATCCATTTT.

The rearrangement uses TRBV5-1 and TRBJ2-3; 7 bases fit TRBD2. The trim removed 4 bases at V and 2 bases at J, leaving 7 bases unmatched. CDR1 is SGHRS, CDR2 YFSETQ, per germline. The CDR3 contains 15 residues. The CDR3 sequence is CASSPGTTYTDTQYF. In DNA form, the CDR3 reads TGCGCCAGCAGCCCCGGGACTACCTACACAGATACGCAGTATTTT.

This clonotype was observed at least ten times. DNA of the CDR3: TGCGCCAGCAGCCAAGATCAGACGGAGCAGTACTTC. It translates to CASSQDQTEQYF. This chain uses TRBV4-3 with TRBJ2-7; the D is unclear. CDR3 length: 12 amino acids. CDR1 is LGHNA and CDR2 is YSLEER in the germline V gene. Trimming cost V 0 bases and J 7 bases, with 7 bases left between them.

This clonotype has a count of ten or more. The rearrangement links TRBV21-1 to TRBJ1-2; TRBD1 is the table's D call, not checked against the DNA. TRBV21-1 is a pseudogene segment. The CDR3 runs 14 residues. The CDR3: CASGSQGMDYGYTF. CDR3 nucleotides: TGTGCCAGCGGGTCACAGGGGATGGACTATGGCTACACCTTC.

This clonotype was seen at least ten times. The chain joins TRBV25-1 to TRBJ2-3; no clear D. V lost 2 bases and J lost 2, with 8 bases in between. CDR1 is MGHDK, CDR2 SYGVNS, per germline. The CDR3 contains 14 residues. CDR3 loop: CASSEPGITDTQYF. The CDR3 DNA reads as TGTGCCAGCAGTGAACCAGGAATCACAGATACGCAGTATTTT. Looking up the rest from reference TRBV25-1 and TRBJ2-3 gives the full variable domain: EADIYQTPRYLVIGTGKKITLECSQTMGHDKMYWYQQDPGMELHLIHYSYGVNSTEKGDLSSESTVSRIRTEHFPLTLESARPSHTSQYLCASSEPGITDTQYFGPGTRLTVL.

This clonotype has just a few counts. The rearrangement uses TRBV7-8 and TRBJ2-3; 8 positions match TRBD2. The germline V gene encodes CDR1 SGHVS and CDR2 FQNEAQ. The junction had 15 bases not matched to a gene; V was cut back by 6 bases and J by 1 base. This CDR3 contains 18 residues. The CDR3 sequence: CASSPRVAGTFRTDTQYF. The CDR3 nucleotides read TGTGCCAGCAGTCCCCGGGTAGCGGGGACCTTCCGCACAGATACGCAGTATTTT.

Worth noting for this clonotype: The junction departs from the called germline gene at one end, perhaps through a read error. The DNA for the CDR3 is TGTGCCAGCAGAGAAGGACAGGGCTATAGCAATCAGCCCCAGCATTTT. It codes for CASREGQGYSNQPQHF. This sequence joins TRBV2 and TRBJ1-5; 8 positions match TRBD1. The CDR3 is 16 residues long. CDR1 and CDR2 (germline): SNHLY, FYNNEI.

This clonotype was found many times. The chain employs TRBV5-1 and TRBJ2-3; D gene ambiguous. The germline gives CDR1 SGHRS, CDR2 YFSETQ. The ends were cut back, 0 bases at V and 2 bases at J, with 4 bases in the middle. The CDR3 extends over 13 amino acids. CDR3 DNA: TGCGCCAGCAGCTTGGTGTACACAGATACGCAGTATTTT. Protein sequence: CASSLVYTDTQYF.

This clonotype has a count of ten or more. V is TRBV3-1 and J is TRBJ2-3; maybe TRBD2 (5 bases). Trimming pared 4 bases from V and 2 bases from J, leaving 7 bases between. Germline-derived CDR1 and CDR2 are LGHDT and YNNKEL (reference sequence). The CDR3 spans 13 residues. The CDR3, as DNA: TGTGCCAGCAGCCCCGGGGACACAGATACGCAGTATTTT. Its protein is CASSPGDTDTQYF.